Presented here are 8 T cell receptor beta chains from one specimen sequenced in a study of shared clonotypes between healthy human individuals. Data came from immunoSEQ multiplex PCR; TCRdb stores just in-frame clones and leaves some out. Among some 1 million clones listed, about 75% were seen once. Sequencing used memory CD4+ T cells sorted from blood. Stated subset: CD45RA-negative fraction. The receptors shown here come from a man aged 18 to 35 in good health.

V usage is TRBV9 and J usage is TRBJ2-7; TRBD2 might be the D (5 bases). The CDR3 is made up of 14 amino acids. The germline V gene has CDR1 SGDLS and CDR2 YYNGEE. V lost 0 bases to trimming and J lost 3 bases, with 10 bases between them. CDR3 protein: CASSVGPGIYEQYF. Written as DNA, the CDR3 is TGTGCCAGCAGCGTAGGACCGGGAATCTACGAGCAGTACTTC.

V gene TRBV11-2 combines with J gene TRBJ2-3; either TRBD1 or TRBD2 may fit D (5 bases each). V gave up 2 bases and J gave up 14 bases, with 17 bases separating them. Per germline, CDR1 SGHAT and CDR2 FQNNGV. There are 13 residues in the CDR3. The CDR3 loop reads CASSLWDGPARYF. CDR3 bases: TGTGCCAGCAGCTTATGGGACGGGCCGGCCAGGTATTTT. The full variable domain, with the rest looked up from reference TRBV11-2 and TRBJ2-3, is EAGVAQSPRYKIIEKRQSVAFWCNPISGHATLYWYQQILGQGPKLLIQFQNNGVVDDSQLPKDRFSAERLKGVDSTLKIQPAKLEDSAVYLCASSLWDGPARYFGPGTRLTVL.

V gene TRBV19 combines with J gene TRBJ2-6; D is uncertain. Trimming removed 4 bases from V and 4 bases from J, with 8 bases in between. The germline V gene encodes CDR1 LNHDA and CDR2 SQIVND (reference sequence). The CDR3 totals 14 residues. CDR3 nucleotides: TGTGCCAGTAGTACATCAGGCGGGGCCAACGTCCTGACTTTC. This encodes CASSTSGGANVLTF.

This clone was observed a few times. The chain has TRBV27 and TRBJ2-4, with TRBD1 identical over 9 bases. V was pared by 5 bases and J by 5 bases, with 4 bases of the junction left unmatched. Germline V gene data show CDR1 as MNHEY and CDR2 as SMNVEV (reference sequence). The CDR3 has 14 residues. Here the CDR3 DNA reads TGTGCCAGCAGTCCGTGGACAGGGGAAAACATTCAGTACTTC. Protein sequence: CASSPWTGENIQYF.

There are many counts of this clone. The sample has other DNA sequences that encode this CDR3 too. This chain uses TRBV4-1 with TRBJ1-1; D may be TRBD1 (5 bases). Trimming pared 3 bases from V and 10 bases from J, leaving 21 bases between. The CDR3 is 15 residues long. Germline CDR1 is MGHRA and CDR2 is YSYEKL. The CDR3 coding sequence is TGCGCCAGCAGCCAGGGGTCAATAAGGGGCGGGGGAGCTTTCTTT. It specifies CASSQGSIRGGGAFF.

The chain couples TRBV7-4 to TRBJ2-4; 9 bases are shared with TRBD2. J was trimmed by 6 bases and V by 5 bases; bases with no gene match: 14. The CDR3 sequence is 17 residues long. CDR1 and CDR2 from the germline V gene are SGHVT and SQSDAQ. The CDR3, as DNA: TGTGCCAGCAGCCCAGAGAGAAGCGGGGGGATATTAAACATTCAGTACTTC. Its protein is CASSPERSGGILNIQYF.

CDR3 loop: CASSLGQGFSGNTIYF. CDR3 bases: TGTGCCAGCAGCTTAGGACAGGGGTTTTCTGGAAACACCATATATTTT. This rearrangement joins TRBV7-6 to TRBJ1-3; 8 bases are shared with TRBD1. Germline assignment: CDR1 SGHVS and CDR2 FNYEAQ. The trim removed 1 base at V and 1 base at J, leaving 3 bases unmatched. This CDR3 is 16 amino acids long.

This chain uses TRBV6-5 with TRBJ1-1, with D unclear. V lost 8 bases to trimming and J lost 4 bases, with 8 bases between them. The CDR3 length is 11 residues. From germline, CDR1 is MNHEY and CDR2 SVGAGI. CDR3 amino acids: CASGRITEAFF. CDR3 bases: TGTGCCAGCGGCCGGATCACTGAAGCTTTCTTT.